Given below is one T cell receptor beta chain in context. Its specificity is not known. The CDR3 extends over 15 amino acids. Germline V gene lookup returns CDR1 SGHVS and CDR2 FNYEAQ. V lost 1 base to trimming and J lost 1 base, with 11 bases between them. This sample is drawn from a study of blood T cells in healthy people across ages. Total RNA extraction produced at least 5.5 micrograms (per sample) for the study. General study findings and limits: Unknown CMV status may confound age-related changes in expanded clones. Long-lived donors exceeded aged donors in naive CD4+ cells and diversity.

A second PCR of roughly 7 to 11 cycles used a sample-barcoded 5' primer and a J-beta primer mix. TCRdb ran MiXCR on the 5' RACE reads and lists one entry per CDR3 protein. The table lists 850,000 to 1,100,000 distinct CDR3 sequences, approximately 38% of them singletons. Material for sequencing was blood. The chain joins TRBV7-6 to TRBJ2-7, with TRBD2 as a possible D gene (5 bases). This sequence was found in a man aged 18 to 29 in good health. The CDR3 here is CASSLEASQSYEQYF. DNA for the CDR3: TGTGCCAGCAGCTTAGAGGCTAGCCAATCCTACGAGCAGTACTTC.